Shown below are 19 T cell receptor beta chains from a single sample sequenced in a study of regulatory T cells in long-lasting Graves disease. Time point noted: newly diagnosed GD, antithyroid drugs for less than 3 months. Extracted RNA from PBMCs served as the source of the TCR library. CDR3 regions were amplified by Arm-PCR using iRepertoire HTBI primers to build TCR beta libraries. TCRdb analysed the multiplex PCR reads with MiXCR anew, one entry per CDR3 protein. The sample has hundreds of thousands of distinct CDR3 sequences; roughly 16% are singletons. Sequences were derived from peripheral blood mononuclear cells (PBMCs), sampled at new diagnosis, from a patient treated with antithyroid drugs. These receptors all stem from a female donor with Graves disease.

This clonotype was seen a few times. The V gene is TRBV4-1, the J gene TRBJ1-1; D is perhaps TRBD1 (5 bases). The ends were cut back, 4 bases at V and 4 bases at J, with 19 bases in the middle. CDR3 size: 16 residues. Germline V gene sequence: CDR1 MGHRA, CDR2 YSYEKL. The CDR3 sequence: CASSPGIGMGGTEAFF. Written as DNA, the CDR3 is TGCGCCAGCAGCCCAGGAATAGGTATGGGGGGCACTGAAGCTTTCTTT.

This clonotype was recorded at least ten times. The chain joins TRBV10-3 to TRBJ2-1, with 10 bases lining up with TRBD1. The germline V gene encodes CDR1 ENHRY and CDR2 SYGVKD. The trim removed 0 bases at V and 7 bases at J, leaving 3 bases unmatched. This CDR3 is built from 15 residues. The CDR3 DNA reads TGTGCCATCAGTGAGTCGAGGACAGGGGGTAATGAGCAGTTCTTC. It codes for CAISESRTGGNEQFF.

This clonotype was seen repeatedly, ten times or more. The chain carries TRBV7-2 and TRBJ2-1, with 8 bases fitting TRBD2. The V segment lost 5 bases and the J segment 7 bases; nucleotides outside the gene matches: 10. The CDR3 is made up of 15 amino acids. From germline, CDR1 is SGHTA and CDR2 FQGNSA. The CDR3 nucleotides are TGTGCCAGCAGCCCACGCAGCGGGAGAATAAATGAGCAGTTCTTC. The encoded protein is CASSPRSGRINEQFF.

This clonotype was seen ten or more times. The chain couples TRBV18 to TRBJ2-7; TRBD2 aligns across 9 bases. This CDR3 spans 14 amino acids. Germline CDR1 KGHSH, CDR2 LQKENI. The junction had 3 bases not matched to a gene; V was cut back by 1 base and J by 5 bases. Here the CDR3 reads CASSPRGRANEQYF. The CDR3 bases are TGTGCCAGCTCACCACGCGGGAGGGCTAACGAGCAGTACTTC.

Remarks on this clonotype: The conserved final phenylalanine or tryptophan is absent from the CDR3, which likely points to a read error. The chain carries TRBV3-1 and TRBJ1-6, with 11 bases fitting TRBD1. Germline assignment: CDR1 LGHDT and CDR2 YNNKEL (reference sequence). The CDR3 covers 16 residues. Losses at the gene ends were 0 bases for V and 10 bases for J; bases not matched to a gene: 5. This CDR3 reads CASSQEWTGGLSPLHL. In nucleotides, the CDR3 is TGTGCCAGCAGCCAAGAGTGGACAGGGGGCTTATCACCCCTCCACCTT.

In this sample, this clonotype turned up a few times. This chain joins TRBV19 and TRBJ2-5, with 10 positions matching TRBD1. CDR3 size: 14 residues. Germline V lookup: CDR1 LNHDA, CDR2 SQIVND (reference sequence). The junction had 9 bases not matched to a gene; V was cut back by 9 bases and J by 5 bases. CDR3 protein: CASTMGTGEETQYF. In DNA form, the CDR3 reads TGTGCCAGCACCATGGGGACAGGGGAGGAGACCCAGTACTTC.

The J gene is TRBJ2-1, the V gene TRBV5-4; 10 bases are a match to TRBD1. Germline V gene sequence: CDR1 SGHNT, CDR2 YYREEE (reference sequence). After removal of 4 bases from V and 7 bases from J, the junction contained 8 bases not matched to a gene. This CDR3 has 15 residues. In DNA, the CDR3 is TGTGCCAGCAGCGCCGGGACAGGGGATAGGAATGAGCAGTTCTTC. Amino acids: CASSAGTGDRNEQFF.

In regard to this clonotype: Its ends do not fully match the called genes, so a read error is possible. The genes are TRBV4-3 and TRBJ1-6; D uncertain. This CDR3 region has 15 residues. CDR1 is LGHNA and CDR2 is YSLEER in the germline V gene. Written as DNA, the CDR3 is TGTGCCAGCAGCCAAAAGACAAGGCTTAATTCACCCCTCCACTTT. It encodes CASSQKTRLNSPLHF.

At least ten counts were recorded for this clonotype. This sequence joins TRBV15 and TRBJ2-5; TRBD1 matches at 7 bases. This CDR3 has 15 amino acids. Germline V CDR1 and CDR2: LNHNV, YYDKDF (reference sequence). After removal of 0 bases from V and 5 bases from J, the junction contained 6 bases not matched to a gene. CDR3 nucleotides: TGTGCCACCAGCAGAGACAGGGGGAAGGAGGAGACCCAGTACTTC. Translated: CATSRDRGKEETQYF.

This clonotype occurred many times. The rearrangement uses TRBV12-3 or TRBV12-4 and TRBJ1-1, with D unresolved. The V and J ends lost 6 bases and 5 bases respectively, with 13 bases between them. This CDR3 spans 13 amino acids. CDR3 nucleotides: TGTGCCAGCAGCTGGGTCGGGAGGACTGAAGCTTTCTTT. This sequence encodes CASSWVGRTEAFF.

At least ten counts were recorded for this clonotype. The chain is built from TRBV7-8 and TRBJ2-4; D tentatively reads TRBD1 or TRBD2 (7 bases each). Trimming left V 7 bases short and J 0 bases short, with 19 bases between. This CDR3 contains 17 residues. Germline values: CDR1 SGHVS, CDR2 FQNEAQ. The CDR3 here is CASTPSRGGVAKNIQYF. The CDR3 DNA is TGTGCCAGCACCCCATCCAGGGGGGGGGTAGCCAAAAACATTCAGTACTTC.

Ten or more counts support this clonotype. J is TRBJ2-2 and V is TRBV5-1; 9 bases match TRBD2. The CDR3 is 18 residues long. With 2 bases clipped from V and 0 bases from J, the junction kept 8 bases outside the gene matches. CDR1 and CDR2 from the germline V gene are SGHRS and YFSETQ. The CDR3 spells CASSFSASGTTNTGELFF. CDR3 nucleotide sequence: TGCGCCAGCAGCTTCTCCGCTAGCGGGACCACGAACACCGGGGAGCTGTTTTTT.

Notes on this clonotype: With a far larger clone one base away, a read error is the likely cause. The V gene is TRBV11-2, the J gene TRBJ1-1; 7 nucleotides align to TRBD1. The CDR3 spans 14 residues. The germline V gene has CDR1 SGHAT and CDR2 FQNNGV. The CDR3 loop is CASSLIEGATEALF. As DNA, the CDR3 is TGTGCCAGCAGTTTAATCGAGGGGGCGACTGAAGCTCTCTTT.

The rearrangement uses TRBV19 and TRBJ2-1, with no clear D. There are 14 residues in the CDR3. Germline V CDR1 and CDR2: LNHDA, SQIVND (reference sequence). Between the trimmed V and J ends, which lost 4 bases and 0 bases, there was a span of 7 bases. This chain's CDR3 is CASSTDSSYNEQFF. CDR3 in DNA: TGTGCCAGTAGTACTGACTCCTCCTACAATGAGCAGTTCTTC.

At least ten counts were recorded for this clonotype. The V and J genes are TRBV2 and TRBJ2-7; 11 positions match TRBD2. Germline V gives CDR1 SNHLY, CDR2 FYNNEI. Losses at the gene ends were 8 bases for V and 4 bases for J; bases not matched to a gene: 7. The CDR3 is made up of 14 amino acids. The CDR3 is CASANRLAGYEQYF. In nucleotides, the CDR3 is TGTGCCAGCGCCAACAGACTAGCGGGGTACGAGCAGTACTTC.

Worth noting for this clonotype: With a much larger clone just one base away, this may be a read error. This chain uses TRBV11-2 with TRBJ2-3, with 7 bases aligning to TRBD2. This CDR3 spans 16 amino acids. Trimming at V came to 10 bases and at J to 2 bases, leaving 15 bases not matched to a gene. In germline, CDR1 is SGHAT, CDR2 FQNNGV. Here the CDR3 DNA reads TGTGCCAACACCCCGCCGCCTAGCGGTGACACAGATACGCAGTATTTT. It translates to CANTPPPSGDTDTQYF.

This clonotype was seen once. The CDR3 sequence is CASSLAVAAVNYGYTF. DNA of the CDR3: TGTGCCAGCAGCTTAGCCGTGGCGGCAGTTAACTATGGCTACACCTTC. The V call is TRBV7-3, the J call TRBJ1-2; D unresolved. Germline CDR1 SGHTA, CDR2 FQGTGA. The CDR3 contains 16 residues. V was shortened by 2 bases and J by 1 base, with 14 bases between the two germline ends. Combining the CDR3 with reference TRBV7-3 and TRBJ1-2 gives the whole variable domain GAGVSQTPSNKVTEKGKYVELRCDPISGHTALYWYRQSLGQGPEFLIYFQGTGAADDSGLPNDRFFAVRPEGSVSTLKIQRTERGDSAVYLCASSLAVAAVNYGYTFGSGTRLTVV.

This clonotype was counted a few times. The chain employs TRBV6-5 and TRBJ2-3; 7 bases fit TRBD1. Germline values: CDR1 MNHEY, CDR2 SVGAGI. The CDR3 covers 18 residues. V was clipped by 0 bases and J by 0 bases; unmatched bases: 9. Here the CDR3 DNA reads TGTGCCAGCAGTTACTCTCCTCGAAAGGGGGCCAGCACAGATACGCAGTATTTT. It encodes CASSYSPRKGASTDTQYF.

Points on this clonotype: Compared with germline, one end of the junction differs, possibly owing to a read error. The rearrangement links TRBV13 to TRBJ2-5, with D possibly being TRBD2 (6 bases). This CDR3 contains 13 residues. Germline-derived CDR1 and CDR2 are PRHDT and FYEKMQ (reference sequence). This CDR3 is CAGSLGGQETQYF. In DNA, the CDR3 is TGTGCCGGCAGCTTAGGAGGGCAAGAGACTCAGTACTTC. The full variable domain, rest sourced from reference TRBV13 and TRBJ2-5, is AAGVIQSPRHLIKEKRETATLKCYPIPRHDTVYWYQQGPGQDPQFLISFYEKMQSDKGSIPDRFSAQQFSDYHSELNMSSLELGDSALYFCAGSLGGQETQYFGPGTRLLVL.